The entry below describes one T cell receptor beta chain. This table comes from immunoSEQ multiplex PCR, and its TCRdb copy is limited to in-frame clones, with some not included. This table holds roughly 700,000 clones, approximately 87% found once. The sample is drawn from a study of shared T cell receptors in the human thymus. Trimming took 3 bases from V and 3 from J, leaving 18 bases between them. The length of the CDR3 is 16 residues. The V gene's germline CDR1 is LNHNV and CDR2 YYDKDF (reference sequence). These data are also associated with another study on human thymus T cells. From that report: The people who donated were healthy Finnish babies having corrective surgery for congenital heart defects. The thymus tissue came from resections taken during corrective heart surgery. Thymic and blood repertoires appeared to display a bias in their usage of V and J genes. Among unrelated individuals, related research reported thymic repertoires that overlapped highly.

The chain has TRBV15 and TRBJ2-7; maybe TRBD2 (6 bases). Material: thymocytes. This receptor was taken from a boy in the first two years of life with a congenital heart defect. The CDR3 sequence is CATSRTQRVVLYEQYF. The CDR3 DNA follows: TGTGCCACCAGCAGGACTCAGCGGGTAGTTCTCTACGAGCAGTACTTC.